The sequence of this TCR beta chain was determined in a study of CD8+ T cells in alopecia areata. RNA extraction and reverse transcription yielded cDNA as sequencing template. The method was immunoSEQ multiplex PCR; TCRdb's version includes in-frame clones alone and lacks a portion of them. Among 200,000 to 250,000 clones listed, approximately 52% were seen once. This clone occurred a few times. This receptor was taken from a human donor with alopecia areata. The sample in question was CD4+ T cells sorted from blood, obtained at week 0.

The CDR3 nucleotides are TGTGCCAGCAGCACCAGGGGACAGGGGGGCGAGACCCAGTACTTC. This gives the protein CASSTRGQGGETQYF. V gene TRBV7-8 combines with J gene TRBJ2-5, with 11 bases fitting TRBD1. Trimming cost V 5 bases and J 5 bases; bases outside gene matches: 7. The CDR3 extends over 15 amino acids. CDR1 and CDR2 (germline): SGHVS, FQNEAQ. Full variable domain (outside the CDR3, taken from reference TRBV7-8 and TRBJ2-5): GAGVSQSPRYKVAKRGQDVALRCDPISGHVSLFWYQQALGQGPEFLTYFQNEAQLDKSGLPSDRFFAERPEGSVSTLKIQRTQQEDSAVYLCASSTRGQGGETQYFGPGTRLLVL.